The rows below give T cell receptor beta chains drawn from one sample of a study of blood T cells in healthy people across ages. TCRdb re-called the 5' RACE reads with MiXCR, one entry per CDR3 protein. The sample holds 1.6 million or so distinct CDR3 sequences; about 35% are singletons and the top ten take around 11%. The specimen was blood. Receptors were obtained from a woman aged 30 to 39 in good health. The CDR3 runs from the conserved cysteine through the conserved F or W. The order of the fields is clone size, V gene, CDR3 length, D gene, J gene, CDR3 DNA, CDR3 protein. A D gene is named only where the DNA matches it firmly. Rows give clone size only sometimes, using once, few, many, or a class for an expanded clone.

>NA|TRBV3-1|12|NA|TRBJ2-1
TGTGCCAGCAGCCAAAGCAGCGGCAACGGGTTCTTC
CASSQSSGNGFF
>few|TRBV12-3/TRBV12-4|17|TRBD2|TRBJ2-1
TGTGCCAGCAGTTTCGGAAGCGGGGGAGACTCCTACAATGAGCAGTTCTTC
CASSFGSGGDSYNEQFF
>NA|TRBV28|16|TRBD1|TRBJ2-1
TGTGCCAGCAGTCCTCCCCGGACAGGGGCTCTCAATGAGCAGTTCTTC
CASSPPRTGALNEQFF
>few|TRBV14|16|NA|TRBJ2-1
TGTGCCAGCAGCCAGTCGGGACTGCCGAGGGTGAATGAGCAGTTCTTC
CASSQSGLPRVNEQFF
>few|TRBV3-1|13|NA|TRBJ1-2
TGTGCCAGCAGCCAAGATAAAGGCTATGGCTACACCTTC
CASSQDKGYGYTF
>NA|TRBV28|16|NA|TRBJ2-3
TGTGCCAGCAGTTTATGGAAAACGGGGCCCACAGATACGCAGTATTTT
CASSLWKTGPTDTQYF
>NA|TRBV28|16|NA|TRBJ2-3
TGTGCCAGCAGTTTCAGTCTAGCGATTAGCACAGATACGCAGTATTTT
CASSFSLAISTDTQYF
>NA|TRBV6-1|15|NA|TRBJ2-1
TGTGCCAGCGGGGGGCAACCTCCTCTCCGGTGTGAGCAGTTCTTC
CASGGQPPLRCEQFF
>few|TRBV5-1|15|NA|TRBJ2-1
TGCGCCAGCAGCTTGTCCCGCGGTAGCACGGATGAGCAGTTCTTC
CASSLSRGSTDEQFF
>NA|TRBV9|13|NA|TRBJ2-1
TGTGCCAGCAGCTCGTCTTTTGGGTATGAGCAGTTCTTC
CASSSSFGYEQFF
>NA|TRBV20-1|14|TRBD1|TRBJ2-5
TGCAGTGCTAGGGGACAGGGAGAATCAAAGACCCAGTACTTC
CSARGQGESKTQYF
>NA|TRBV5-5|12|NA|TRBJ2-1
TGTGCCAGCAGCCGGGACATCAATGAGCAGTTCTTC
CASSRDINEQFF
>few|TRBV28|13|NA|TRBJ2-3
TGTGCCAGCAGTTCGGGGGACCCAGATACGCAGTATTTT
CASSSGDPDTQYF
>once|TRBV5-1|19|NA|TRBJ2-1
TGCGCCAGCAGCTCGAAAGTCGACCAGACTAGAGGGAACCCCCATGAGCAGTTCTTC
CASSSKVDQTRGNPHEQFF
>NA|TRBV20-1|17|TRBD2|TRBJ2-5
TGCAGTGCTCTCTCCCCTTCTAGCGGGGGGGGACAAGAGACCCAGTACTTC
CSALSPSSGGGQETQYF
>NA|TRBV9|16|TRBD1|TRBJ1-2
TGTGCCAGCAGCGCCCCAAGGGAGGGGGCGAACTATGGCTACACCTTC
CASSAPREGANYGYTF
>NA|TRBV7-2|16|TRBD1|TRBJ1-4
TGTGCCAGCAGGAAGGTCCGGGGACAGGGGGATGAAAAACTGTTTTTT
CASRKVRGQGDEKLFF
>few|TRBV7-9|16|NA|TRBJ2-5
TGTGCCAGCTCACAAGAGGGGGGATATTGGAGAGAGACCCAGTACTTC
CASSQEGGYWRETQYF
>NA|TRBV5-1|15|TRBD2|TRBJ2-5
TGCGCCAGCAGCCGGGGGGACGGGACGCAAGAGACCCAGTACTTC
CASSRGDGTQETQYF
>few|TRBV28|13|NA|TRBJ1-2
TGTGCCAGCAGCAACCCCGCCCGGACCGGCTACACCTTC
CASSNPARTGYTF
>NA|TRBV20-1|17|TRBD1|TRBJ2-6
TGCAGTGCTACACCGGACAGGGAGTATACTGGGGCCAACGTCCTGACTTTC
CSATPDREYTGANVLTF
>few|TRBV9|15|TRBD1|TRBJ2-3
TGTGCCAGCAGCGATAGGGACAGGCGCACAGATACGCAGTATTTT
CASSDRDRRTDTQYF
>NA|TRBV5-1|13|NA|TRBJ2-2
TGCGCCAGCAATACGGGGAACACCGGGGAGCTGTTTTTT
CASNTGNTGELFF
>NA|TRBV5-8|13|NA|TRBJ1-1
TGTGCCAGCAGTCGTAGGGTTTGGACTGAAGCTTTCTTT
CASSRRVWTEAFF
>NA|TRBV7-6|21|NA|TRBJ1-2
TGTGCCAGCAGCGACCAGGACGATGCCCCCACAAATCCTACAGATTCAAATGGCTACACCTTC
CASSDQDDAPTNPTDSNGYTF
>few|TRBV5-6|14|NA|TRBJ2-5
TGTGCCAGCAGCGAAGACGACAGGCAAGAGACCCAGTACTTC
CASSEDDRQETQYF
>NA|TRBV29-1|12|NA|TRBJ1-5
TGCAGCGCTTCGGAGGGCAATCAGCCCCAGCATTTT
CSASEGNQPQHF
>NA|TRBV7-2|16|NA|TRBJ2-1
TGTGCCAGCAGCCTTAGTCTCGGGGAACCTTTGGAGGAGCAGTTCTTC
CASSLSLGEPLEEQFF
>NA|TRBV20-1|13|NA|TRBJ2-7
TGCAATGCTATTCAAGCAGGAGTGTTCGAGCAGTACTTC
CNAIQAGVFEQYF
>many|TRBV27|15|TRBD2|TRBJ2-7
TGTGCCAGCAGTTCACTAGCGGGAGTATCCTACGAGCAGTACTTC
CASSSLAGVSYEQYF
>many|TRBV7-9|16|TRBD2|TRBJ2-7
TGTGCCAGCAGCTTAGCCGAGTGGGAGGGCCTGGACGAGCAGTACTTC
CASSLAEWEGLDEQYF